This entry lists 4 T cell receptor beta chains sequenced from one sample in a study of T cell repertoires in cytomegalovirus infection. TCRdb reanalysed the reads using MiXCR and keeps one entry per CDR3 protein. The sample has approximately 500,000 distinct CDR3 sequences, about 30% seen once; the top ten hold about 12%. Sequences were obtained from PBMCs. These receptors originate from a human donor in good health (CMV status not recorded). Some clones in this sample may be carry-over from other donors' samples.

This chain joins TRBV19 and TRBJ2-3; no reliable D call. Trimming shortened V by 3 bases and J by 4 bases, and 17 bases separated the two germline ends. Germline CDR1 and CDR2: LNHDA and SQIVND (reference sequence). The CDR3 is 16 residues long. CDR3 amino acids: CASSIAGPLTADTQYF. The CDR3 DNA sequence: TGTGCCAGTAGTATCGCCGGACCCCTAACGGCAGATACGCAGTATTTT.

This clonotype was seen at least ten times. The rearrangement uses TRBV7-2 and TRBJ1-2; perhaps TRBD1 as D (6 bases). Trimming stripped 2 bases from V and 4 bases from J, with 14 bases between. Per germline, CDR1 SGHTA and CDR2 FQGNSA. There are 15 residues in the CDR3. CDR3 sequence (DNA): TGTGCCAGCAGCTTAAGTCCAGGGGCTACCTATGGCTACACCTTC. This encodes CASSLSPGATYGYTF. Drawing the rest from reference TRBV7-2 and TRBJ1-2, the complete variable domain is GAGVSQSPSNKVTEKGKDVELRCDPISGHTALYWYRQSLGQGLEFLIYFQGNSAPDKSGLPSDRFSAERTGGSVSTLTIQRTQQEDSAVYLCASSLSPGATYGYTFGSGTRLTVV.

In this sample, this clonotype turned up a few times. This chain connects TRBV6-1 to TRBJ2-3; TRBD2 matches at 7 bases. CDR3 length: 17 residues. V was pared by 0 bases and J by 0 bases, with 6 bases of the junction left unmatched. CDR1 MNHNS and CDR2 SASEGT come from the germline V gene. The CDR3 protein is CASSEAGGGISTDTQYF. CDR3 in DNA: TGTGCCAGCAGTGAAGCGGGGGGGGGAATTAGCACAGATACGCAGTATTTT.

This clonotype came up many times. This rearrangement joins TRBV7-8 to TRBJ2-3; TRBD2 is a possible D gene (5 bases). The CDR3 sequence is 16 residues long. Trimming took 2 bases from V and 4 from J, leaving 16 bases between them. Per germline, CDR1 SGHVS and CDR2 FQNEAQ. CDR3 protein: CASSLRWESGPDTQYF. The CDR3, as DNA: TGTGCCAGCAGCTTAAGGTGGGAGTCCGGCCCAGATACGCAGTATTTT. The full variable domain, in which reference TRBV7-8 and TRBJ2-3 provide the parts outside the CDR3, is GAGVSQSPRYKVAKRGQDVALRCDPISGHVSLFWYQQALGQGPEFLTYFQNEAQLDKSGLPSDRFFAERPEGSVSTLKIQRTQQEDSAVYLCASSLRWESGPDTQYFGPGTRLTVL.